Below are 25 T cell receptor beta chains sequenced from a single sample in a study of T-cell reconstitution after alpha-beta-depleted transplantation in children. Unique molecular identifiers were built into the TCRbeta library. TCRdb itself ran the PCR reads through MiXCR, one entry per CDR3 protein. Of approximately 500,000 distinct CDR3 sequences listed, 27% are singletons. The material was PBMCs, obtained before TCRalphabeta/CD19-depleted stem cell transplant. Every receptor here comes from a boy less than two years old with Wiskott-Aldrich syndrome, due to receive a stem cell transplant.

The rearrangement joins TRBV11-2 to TRBJ1-1; 10 bases map to TRBD1. CDR1 and CDR2 (germline): SGHAT, FQNNGV. V shed 4 bases and J 10 bases; nucleotides not matched to a gene: 3. The CDR3 is made up of 12 amino acids. The CDR3 nucleotides read TGTGCCAGCAGCTCGGGGACAGGGGCAGCTTTCTTT. It yields the protein CASSSGTGAAFF. Based on the CDR3 plus reference TRBV11-2 and TRBJ1-1, the full variable domain is EAGVAQSPRYKIIEKRQSVAFWCNPISGHATLYWYQQILGQGPKLLIQFQNNGVVDDSQLPKDRFSAERLKGVDSTLKIQPAKLEDSAVYLCASSSGTGAAFFGQGTRLTVV.

The chain has TRBV7-2 and TRBJ2-4, with a tentative D call TRBD1 (5 bases). Trimming cost V 3 bases and J 5 bases, with 14 bases left between them. Germline assignment: CDR1 SGHTA and CDR2 FQGNSA. This CDR3 is 15 amino acids long. CDR3 nucleotides: TGTGCCAGCAGCTTTTATACCGACAGTCAAAACATTCAGTACTTC. Its translation: CASSFYTDSQNIQYF.

V gene TRBV5-1 combines with J gene TRBJ2-7, with a possible D match to TRBD2 (6 bases). V gave up 4 bases and J gave up 2 bases, with 13 bases separating them. Germline CDR1 is SGHRS and CDR2 is YFSETQ. CDR3 size: 14 residues. The CDR3 reads CASSTIGSTYEQYF. The CDR3 DNA reads as TGCGCCAGCAGCACGATCGGGAGCACCTACGAGCAGTACTTC.

The chain links TRBV12-3 or TRBV12-4 to TRBJ2-2; D ambiguous. This CDR3 has 15 residues. Trimming shortened V by 3 bases and J by 3 bases, and 11 bases separated the two germline ends. CDR3 loop: CASSLFSPDTGELFF. The CDR3 DNA is TGTGCCAGCAGTTTGTTTTCGCCGGACACCGGGGAGCTGTTTTTT.

The chain recombines TRBV7-6 with TRBJ2-3; the D is unclear. V was cut by 5 bases and J by 5 bases, with 17 bases left in between. This CDR3 has 15 residues. Germline V gives CDR1 SGHVS, CDR2 FNYEAQ. Here the CDR3 reads CASSVGNVKVDTQYF. CDR3 bases: TGTGCCAGCAGCGTCGGAAATGTTAAAGTAGATACGCAGTATTTT.

This sequence joins TRBV19 and TRBJ1-5; D uncertain. The CDR3 has 14 amino acids. Trimming left V 3 bases short and J 6 bases short, with 12 bases between. Germline V gene sequence: CDR1 LNHDA, CDR2 SQIVND (reference sequence). Written as DNA, the CDR3 is TGTGCCAGTAGTATTGGACGGTTGGGTCAGCCCCAGCATTTT. Its protein is CASSIGRLGQPQHF. The entire variable domain, with the rest obtained from reference TRBV19 and TRBJ1-5, is as follows: DGGITQSPKYLFRKEGQNVTLSCEQNLNHDAMYWYRQDPGQGLRLIYYSQIVNDFQKGDIAEGYSVSREKKESFPLTVTSAQKNPTAFYLCASSIGRLGQPQHFGDGTRLSIL.

This rearrangement joins TRBV28 to TRBJ2-5; the D call may be TRBD1 or TRBD2 (6 bases each). Per germline, CDR1 MDHEN and CDR2 SYDVKM. Between the trimmed V and J ends, which lost 4 bases and 5 bases, there was a span of 17 bases. The CDR3 is made up of 15 amino acids. This chain's CDR3 is CASSSVEGGDETQYF. Here the CDR3 DNA reads TGTGCCAGCAGTTCCGTTGAGGGGGGCGACGAGACCCAGTACTTC.

In this sample, this clonotype turned up a few times. The rearrangement links TRBV5-5 to TRBJ1-1, with D perhaps matching TRBD1 (6 bases). This CDR3 is 16 amino acids long. Germline CDR1 and CDR2: SGHKS and YYEKEE (reference sequence). V was trimmed by 4 bases and J by 1 base, leaving 17 bases between them. CDR3 residues: CASSRGGSGWNTEAFF. CDR3 nucleotides: TGTGCCAGCAGCCGAGGGGGTTCTGGGTGGAACACTGAAGCTTTCTTT. The full variable domain, in which reference TRBV5-5 and TRBJ1-1 provide the parts outside the CDR3, is DAGVTQSPTHLIKTRGQQVTLRCSPISGHKSVSWYQQVLGQGPQFIFQYYEKEERGRGNFPDRFSARQFPNYSSELNVNALLLGDSALYLCASSRGGSGWNTEAFFGQGTRLTVV.

The chain has TRBV7-9 and TRBJ1-5; 7 bases align to TRBD1. With 5 bases clipped from V and 5 bases from J, the junction kept 6 bases outside the gene matches. Per the germline V gene, CDR1 is SEHNR and CDR2 is FQNEAQ (reference sequence). The CDR3 contains 14 residues. CDR3 coding DNA: TGTGCCAGCAGCACGGGACAGCGGGATCAGCCCCAGCATTTT. This sequence encodes CASSTGQRDQPQHF.

V and J are TRBV20-1 and TRBJ1-3; D ambiguous. The V gene's germline CDR1 is DFQATT and CDR2 SNEGSKA (reference sequence). Trimming cost V 3 bases and J 0 bases, with 6 bases left between them. The CDR3 contains 13 residues. CDR3 region: CSASVNSGNTIYF. CDR3 nucleotides: TGCAGTGCTAGTGTCAACTCTGGAAACACCATATATTTT.

The chain is built from TRBV28 and TRBJ2-7; 12 bases are shared with TRBD1. CDR3 length: 15 amino acids. Germline CDR1 MDHEN, CDR2 SYDVKM. J gave up 7 bases and V 1 base, and 5 bases lay outside the gene matches. The CDR3 loop reads CASSLSGTGGWEQYF. CDR3 bases: TGTGCCAGCAGTTTATCCGGGACAGGGGGCTGGGAGCAGTACTTC.

With regard to this clonotype: The germline gene is not matched at one end of the junction; a read error may be the cause. The CDR3 loop is CAISGWARADEQYF. The CDR3, as DNA: TGTGCCATCAGTGGATGGGCTCGCGCCGACGAGCAGTACTTC. The genes are TRBV25-1 and TRBJ2-7, with D unclear. Germline V gene sequence: CDR1 MGHDK, CDR2 SYGVNS. CDR3 size: 14 residues.

The sample holds a few counts of this clonotype. The rearrangement uses TRBV18 and TRBJ1-1; D remains ambiguous. Per the germline V gene, CDR1 is KGHSH and CDR2 is LQKENI. Between the trimmed V and J ends, which lost 2 bases and 2 bases, there was a span of 9 bases. The CDR3 is made up of 14 amino acids. CDR3 nucleotide sequence: TGTGCCAGCTCACCATTCGGTAGAAACACTGAAGCTTTCTTT. Translated: CASSPFGRNTEAFF.

This clonotype came up a few times. The chain carries TRBV5-1 and TRBJ2-7; D is uncertain. Germline V gene sequence: CDR1 SGHRS, CDR2 YFSETQ. V shed 1 base and J shed 5 bases, with 16 bases lying between them. This CDR3 region has 15 residues. CDR3 in DNA: TGCGCCAGCAGCTTGTTGTGGTCGGGTATGGACGAGCAGTACTTC. It is translated as CASSLLWSGMDEQYF. The full variable domain, in which reference TRBV5-1 and TRBJ2-7 provide the parts outside the CDR3, is KAGVTQTPRYLIKTRGQQVTLSCSPISGHRSVSWYQQTPGQGLQFLFEYFSETQRNKGNFPGRFSGRQFSNSRSEMNVSTLELGDSALYLCASSLLWSGMDEQYFGPGTRLTVT.

The chain couples TRBV28 to TRBJ2-7, with 8 bases that match TRBD1. Germline V gives CDR1 MDHEN, CDR2 SYDVKM. This CDR3 has 14 residues. The junction had 8 bases not matched to a gene; V was cut back by 6 bases and J by 4 bases. CDR3 DNA: TGTGCCAGCAGCAACAGGGGGTTAGGTTACGAGCAGTACTTC. Protein product: CASSNRGLGYEQYF. Filled out from reference TRBV28 and TRBJ2-7, the complete variable domain reads DVKVTQSSRYLVKRTGEKVFLECVQDMDHENMFWYRQDPGLGLRLIYFSYDVKMKEKGDIPEGYSVSREKKERFSLILESASTNQTSMYLCASSNRGLGYEQYFGPGTRLTVT.

The chain employs TRBV20-1 and TRBJ2-7; D is possibly TRBD1 or TRBD2 (5 bases each). The CDR3 runs to 14 residues. V shed 3 bases and J shed 3 bases, with 15 bases lying between them. Germline loops: CDR1 DFQATT, CDR2 SNEGSKA (reference sequence). The CDR3 protein is CSASRNGAFYEQYF. CDR3 bases: TGCAGTGCTAGCCGCAACGGGGCCTTCTACGAGCAGTACTTC.

CDR3 sequence (DNA): TGTGCCAGCAGTGACCGAACAGGGGGCGGCACAGATACGCAGTATTTT. This translates into CASSDRTGGGTDTQYF. The chain carries TRBV6-1 and TRBJ2-3; 9 nucleotides match TRBD1. Germline V gene sequence: CDR1 MNHNS, CDR2 SASEGT. Losses at the gene ends were 3 bases for V and 1 base for J; bases not matched to a gene: 5. The CDR3 is made up of 16 amino acids.

The rearrangement links TRBV7-9 to TRBJ2-1, with D possibly being TRBD1 or TRBD2 (5 bases each). V lost 5 bases, J lost 8 bases, and 19 bases lay in between. CDR1 is SEHNR, CDR2 FQNEAQ, per germline (reference sequence). This CDR3 is 15 amino acids long. CDR3 sequence: CASSRDGEGIHEQFF. In DNA, the CDR3 is TGTGCCAGCAGCCGGGACGGTGAGGGTATCCATGAGCAGTTCTTC.

The chain is built from TRBV20-1 and TRBJ2-5; 7 bases agree with TRBD1. This CDR3 region has 13 residues. Germline assignment: CDR1 DFQATT and CDR2 SNEGSKA (reference sequence). The V gene end was trimmed by 6 bases and the J gene end by 2 bases; junction bases not matched to a gene: 6. This CDR3 is CSARGLDQETQYF. In nucleotides, the CDR3 is TGCAGTGCGAGGGGGCTAGATCAAGAGACCCAGTACTTC.

This clonotype was counted a single time. The chain joins TRBV5-1 to TRBJ2-2; 11 positions agree with TRBD2. Germline CDR1 and CDR2: SGHRS and YFSETQ. V shed 3 bases and J 0 bases; nucleotides not matched to a gene: 7. This CDR3 region has 18 residues. CDR3 sequence (DNA): TGCGCCAGCAGCTCATATGGGGGACTAGCGGCGAACACCGGGGAGCTGTTTTTT. Translating gives CASSSYGGLAANTGELFF.

The chain combines TRBV7-6 with TRBJ2-3; 10 nucleotides align to TRBD1. The CDR3 sequence is 17 residues long. Germline assignment: CDR1 SGHVS and CDR2 FNYEAQ. V gave up 2 bases and J gave up 8 bases; unmatched junction bases: 13. The CDR3 DNA is TGTGCCAGCAGCTTAAAGGTTTGGGACAGGGGCGGAGGTACGCAGTATTTT. Translating it yields CASSLKVWDRGGGTQYF. The entire variable domain, with the rest obtained from reference TRBV7-6 and TRBJ2-3, is as follows: GAGVSQSPRYKVTKRGQDVALRCDPISGHVSLYWYRQALGQGPEFLTYFNYEAQQDKSGLPNDRFSAERPEGSISTLTIQRTEQRDSAMYRCASSLKVWDRGGGTQYFGPGTRLTVL.

This clonotype was detected a few times. The V gene is TRBV29-1, the J gene TRBJ1-1; the D is unclear. The CDR3 spans 12 residues. Germline CDR1 is SQVTM and CDR2 is ANQGSEA. V shed 2 bases and J shed 1 base, with 5 bases lying between them. CDR3 sequence reads: CSVERANTEAFF. CDR3 DNA: TGCAGCGTTGAAAGGGCGAACACTGAAGCTTTCTTT. Filled out from reference TRBV29-1 and TRBJ1-1, the complete variable domain reads SAVISQKPSRDICQRGTSLTIQCQVDSQVTMMFWYRQQPGQSLTLIATANQGSEATYESGFVIDKFPISRPNLTFSTLTVSNMSPEDSSIYLCSVERANTEAFFGQGTRLTVV.

The chain uses TRBV15 and TRBJ2-1; D perhaps matches TRBD2 (6 bases). V gave up 0 bases and J gave up 7 bases, with 22 bases separating them. The CDR3 sequence is 18 residues long. Germline loops: CDR1 LNHNV, CDR2 YYDKDF (reference sequence). This chain's CDR3 is CATSRDGVAGYLRNEQFF. CDR3 nucleotide sequence: TGTGCCACCAGCAGAGATGGAGTGGCGGGATATCTCAGGAATGAGCAGTTCTTC.

Of note for this clonotype: One junction end disagrees with the germline gene, perhaps due to a read error. The genes are TRBV6-5 and TRBJ2-2; possibly TRBD1 or TRBD2 for D (6 bases each). The germline V gene has CDR1 MNHEY and CDR2 SVGAGI. This CDR3 region has 14 residues. Here the CDR3 DNA reads TGTGCCAGCAGTTCGTACGATGGGGGCGGGGACCTGTTTTTT. Protein: CASSSYDGGGDLFF.

The CDR3, as DNA: TGCGCCAGCAGCGCTCGCCGGGACAGGGAAAACGAGCAGTACTTC. Protein: CASSARRDRENEQYF. The chain has TRBV5-1 and TRBJ2-7, with 9 bases matching TRBD1. The junction had 10 bases not matched to a gene; V was cut back by 4 bases and J by 5 bases. The CDR3 covers 15 residues. The germline gives CDR1 SGHRS, CDR2 YFSETQ.